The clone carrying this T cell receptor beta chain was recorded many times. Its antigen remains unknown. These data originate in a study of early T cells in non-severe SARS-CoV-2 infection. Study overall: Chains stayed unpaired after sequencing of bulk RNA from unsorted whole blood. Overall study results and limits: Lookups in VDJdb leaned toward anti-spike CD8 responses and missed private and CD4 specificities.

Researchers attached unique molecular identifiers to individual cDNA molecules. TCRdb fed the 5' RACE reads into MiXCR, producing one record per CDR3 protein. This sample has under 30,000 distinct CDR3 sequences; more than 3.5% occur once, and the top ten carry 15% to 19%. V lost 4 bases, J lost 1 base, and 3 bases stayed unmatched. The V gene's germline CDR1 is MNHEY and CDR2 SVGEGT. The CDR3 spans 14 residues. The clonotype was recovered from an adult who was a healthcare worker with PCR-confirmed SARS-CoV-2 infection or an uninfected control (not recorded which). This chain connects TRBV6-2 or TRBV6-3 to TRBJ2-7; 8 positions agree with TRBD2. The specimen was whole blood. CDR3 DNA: TGTGCCAGCAGTTTCATAGCGGGGTCCTACGAGCAGTACTTC. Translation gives CASSFIAGSYEQYF.